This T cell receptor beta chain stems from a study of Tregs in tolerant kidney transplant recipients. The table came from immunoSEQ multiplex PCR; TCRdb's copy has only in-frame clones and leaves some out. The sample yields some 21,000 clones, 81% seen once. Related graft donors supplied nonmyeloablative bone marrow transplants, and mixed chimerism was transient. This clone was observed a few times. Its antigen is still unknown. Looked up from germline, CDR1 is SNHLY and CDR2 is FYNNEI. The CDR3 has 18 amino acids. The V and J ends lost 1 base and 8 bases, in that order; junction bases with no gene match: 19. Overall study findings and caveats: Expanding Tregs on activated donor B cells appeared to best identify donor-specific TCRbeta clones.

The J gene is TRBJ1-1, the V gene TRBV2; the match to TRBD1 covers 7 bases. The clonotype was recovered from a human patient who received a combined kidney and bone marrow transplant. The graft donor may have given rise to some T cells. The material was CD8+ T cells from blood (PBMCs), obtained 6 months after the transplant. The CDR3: CASSEGATGANSQKEAFF. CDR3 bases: TGTGCCAGCAGTGAAGGAGCTACAGGGGCCAATTCTCAAAAAGAAGCTTTCTTT.